This record concerns one T cell receptor (beta chain) sequence. Its antigen is undetermined. These data come from a study of Graves' ophthalmopathy and Graves' hyperthyroidism. Whole-study findings and limits: Ophthalmopathy progression predictions by the model showed 72% to 80% specificity and about 70% sensitivity.

Germline CDR1 and CDR2: GTSNPN and SVGIG (reference sequence). The CDR3 runs 15 residues. Trimming left V 0 bases short and J 9 bases short, with 15 bases between. From RNA, the CDR3 regions of TCR beta chains were amplified and sequenced. Second-round multiplex PCR followed a first-round RT-PCR using HTBI primers. TCRdb reanalysed the multiplex PCR reads using MiXCR and keeps one entry per CDR3 protein. The sample has around 400,000 distinct CDR3 sequences, around 21% seen once. The clonotype was recovered from a woman under 30 with stable Graves' hyperthyroidism. V and J are TRBV30 and TRBJ1-6; a weak D match, TRBD1 (6 bases). Material for sequencing was peripheral blood. This chain's CDR3 is CAWSVSRGRRSPLHF. The CDR3 DNA reads as TGTGCCTGGAGTGTAAGCAGGGGAAGGCGTTCACCCCTCCACTTT.